This T cell receptor beta chain was profiled in a study of cytomegalovirus exposure and HLA in healthy donors. As to this clone: The antigen remains unidentified.

Donors were drawn from the approximately 120-subject validation cohort, separate from the approximately 620-subject first cohort. With 3 bases clipped from V and 5 bases from J, the junction kept 12 bases outside the gene matches. The CDR3 runs 16 residues. Germline V CDR1 and CDR2: PRHDT, FYEKMQ (reference sequence). General study findings and limits: Most TCR sequences were rare, but some public TCRs occurred in many donors. The study put about 180 TCR beta chains on its list as cytomegalovirus-associated.

Sequenced by immunoSEQ multiplex PCR; TCRdb stores in-frame clones only, minus some. The table records 150,000 to 200,000 clones, about 95% of them present only once. The genes are TRBV13 and TRBJ2-5; 7 bases fit TRBD2. The receptor's source is a woman aged 18-35 years in good health and CMV-seronegative. What was sequenced was PBMCs. The CDR3 DNA follows: TGTGCCAGCAGCTTCCGCCTAAACTCAGCGGGGGAGACCCAGTACTTC. This translates into CASSFRLNSAGETQYF.